This TCR beta chain is drawn from a study of T-cell memory formation after mild COVID-19 (dated by TCRdb to the early 2020s). For the wider study: TCR sequence clusters from the two donors were largely donor specific. Two young, previously healthy adult volunteers made up the cohort, one male and one female. Longitudinal TCRalpha and TCRbeta repertoire sequencing tracked T-cell clones expanding and contracting after mild COVID-19 in a couple of donors.

A few counts support this clonotype. Its antigen remains undetermined. No much larger clone is present one base from it, and per-base qualities are unavailable. Ficoll-Paque density gradient centrifugation was the method used to isolate PBMCs. General study outcomes and caveats: Only a couple of mild cases were covered by the study, and larger cohorts that include severe cases with pre-infection samples were considered necessary. The second-wave clones that peaked on day 37 were not confirmed to be SARS-CoV-2 specific. Contracting CD4+ clones were found mainly in CM and EM memory subsets, while CD8+ clones were enriched in EMRA. Some responding clones were detected in pre-infection memory, suggesting pre-existing cross-reactive memory T cells joined the SARS-CoV-2 response. Clones contracting from day 15 to 85 had balanced CD4/CD8 phenotypes, while a second wave expanding from day 15 to 37 was biased towards CD4+.

The reads were generated on an Illumina NovaSeq 6000. Using 5'RACE with constant-segment primers, TCRalpha and TCRbeta cDNA libraries were constructed, with sample barcodes and unique molecular identifiers added in the process. RNA was extracted from every sample with Trizol reagent. The libraries were amplified in two PCR steps, and the second step added a second sample barcode and Illumina TruSeq adapters. Sequencing of libraries was performed on an Illumina NovaSeq with 2 x 150 bp paired-end reads. The original methods were these. The reads were demultiplexed and collapsed into UMI-guided consensus sequences using migec v1.2.7. Using mixcr v2.1.11, the UMI consensuses were aligned to TRA and TRB V and J templates and assembled into clonotypes. A clonotype was counted as expanded or contracted only when both edgeR and NoisET called the clonotype significant, with the noise models trained on biological replicates. For edgeR calls, the thresholds were a false discovery rate-adjusted p below 0.01 and a log2 fold-change of 1. PCA with hierarchical clustering of max-normalized trajectories of the 1000 most abundant clonotypes was used as exploratory dynamics analysis. Separately sequenced CD4+ and CD8+ repertoires were used to assign a CD4 or CD8 phenotype to each responding clone. TCRdb redid the processing of the public reads, applying fastp at Q25 and MiXCR, and retained in-frame beta chains. CDR3 protein sequences are deduplicated, and each keeps its most common genes and DNA. TCRdb assigned the V and J calls; the authors' analysis was not used. This sample gives some 49,000 distinct CDR3 sequences in total; around 25% of them show up just once. Together, the top ten hold 35% to 50% of the sample.

Including cysteine and phenylalanine, the CDR3 has 13 amino acids. The sequence is cut down to CDR3 DNA, 39 bases in frame from base 1. CDR1 MGHRA and CDR2 YSYEKL were looked up in the germline V gene. The trim is 0 bases for V and 11 bases for J, with a gap of 11 bases between the germline ends. The TCR comes from a man between 18 and 29 years old who had mild COVID-19 (a few samples of this study predate the infection). The sample titles of this study are shuffled in the database, so cell type and time point are left out; the donor was told from shared clones. The rearrangement combines TRBV4-1 with TRBJ1-3, and perhaps TRBD1 as D gene, on 5 matching bases. Sequencing used PBMCs or a T cell subset sorted from them (not recorded which). The CDR3 here reads CASSQDGGSSIYF. DNA sequence: TGCGCCAGCAGCCAAGATGGGGGGAGCTCCATATATTTT.